The clone carrying this T cell receptor (beta chain) has more than one count but fewer than ten. What it recognizes is unknown. This entry belongs to a study of beta chain features in type 1 diabetes. General study points: Comparison showed that naive, central memory and Treg TCRB repertoires appeared more similar among patients than among healthy donors. cDNA-based reads could over-represent cells with high TCR expression. PCR might pick shorter templates more often, in the same way for patients and controls.

Expressed TCRB transcripts were sequenced, since all the RNA that had been isolated was reverse transcribed. Measured with immunoSEQ multiplex PCR; TCRdb has only the in-frame clones, and not every one. Of 900,000 or so clones listed, roughly 15% are singletons. Looked up from germline, CDR1 is MDHEN and CDR2 is SYDVKM. The trim removed 5 bases at V and 4 bases at J, leaving 11 bases unmatched. The CDR3 has 17 residues. The sequence was obtained from a woman younger than 35 in good health. Sequencing was done on a sample of naive CD4+ T cells from blood. The rearrangement joins TRBV28 to TRBJ2-2; TRBD1 matches at 9 bases. CDR3 sequence: CASSPLGQGSSTGELFF. The CDR3 DNA follows: TGTGCCAGCAGTCCTTTGGGACAGGGATCAAGCACCGGGGAGCTGTTTTTT.